This T cell receptor beta chain originates from a study of T cell responses to AZD1222 COVID-19 vaccine. This clone was seen a handful of times. The trim removed 1 base at V and 8 bases at J, leaving 5 bases unmatched. This CDR3 comprises 15 residues. Germline values: CDR1 SGHTA, CDR2 FQGNSA. TCRdb's table, derived via immunoSEQ multiplex PCR, lists solely in-frame clones and lacks some. This table has around 140,000 clones, about 90% appearing once. This TCR was sampled from an adult who received the MenACWY meningococcal vaccine as a control. The source material was peripheral blood, sampled 28 days after the second dose of the MenACWY control vaccine. V is TRBV7-2 and J is TRBJ2-1; 10 bases align to TRBD1. CDR3 bases: TGTGCCAGCAGCTTAGGACAGGGGGCTTTTGATGAGCAGTTCTTC. Translated, it gives CASSLGQGAFDEQFF. The complete variable domain, with remaining parts taken from reference TRBV7-2 and TRBJ2-1, reads GAGVSQSPSNKVTEKGKDVELRCDPISGHTALYWYRQSLGQGLEFLIYFQGNSAPDKSGLPSDRFSAERTGGSVSTLTIQRTQQEDSAVYLCASSLGQGAFDEQFFGPGTRLTVL.